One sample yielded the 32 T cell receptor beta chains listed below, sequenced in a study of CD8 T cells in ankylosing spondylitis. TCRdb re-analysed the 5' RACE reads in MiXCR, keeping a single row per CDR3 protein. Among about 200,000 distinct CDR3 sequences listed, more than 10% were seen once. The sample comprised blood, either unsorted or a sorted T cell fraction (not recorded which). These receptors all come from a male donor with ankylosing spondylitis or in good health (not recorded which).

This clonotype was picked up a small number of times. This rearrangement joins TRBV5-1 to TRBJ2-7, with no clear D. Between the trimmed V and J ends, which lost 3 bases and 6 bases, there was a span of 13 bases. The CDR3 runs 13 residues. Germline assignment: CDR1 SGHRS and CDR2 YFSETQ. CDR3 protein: CASSWADRAEQYF. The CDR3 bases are TGCGCCAGCAGCTGGGCTGACCGGGCCGAGCAGTACTTC.

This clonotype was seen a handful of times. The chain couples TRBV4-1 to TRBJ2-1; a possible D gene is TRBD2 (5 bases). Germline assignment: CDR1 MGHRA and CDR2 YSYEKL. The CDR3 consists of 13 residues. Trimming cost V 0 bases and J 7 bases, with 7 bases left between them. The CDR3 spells CASSQERDNEQFF. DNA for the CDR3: TGCGCCAGCAGCCAAGAACGGGATAATGAGCAGTTCTTC.

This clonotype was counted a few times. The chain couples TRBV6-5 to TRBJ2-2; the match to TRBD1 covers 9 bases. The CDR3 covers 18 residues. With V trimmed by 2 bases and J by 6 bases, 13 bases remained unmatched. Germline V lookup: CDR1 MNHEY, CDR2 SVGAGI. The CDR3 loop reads CASSYDFLRDREAGELFF. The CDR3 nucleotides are TGTGCCAGCAGTTACGATTTTCTCCGGGACAGGGAAGCCGGGGAGCTGTTTTTT.

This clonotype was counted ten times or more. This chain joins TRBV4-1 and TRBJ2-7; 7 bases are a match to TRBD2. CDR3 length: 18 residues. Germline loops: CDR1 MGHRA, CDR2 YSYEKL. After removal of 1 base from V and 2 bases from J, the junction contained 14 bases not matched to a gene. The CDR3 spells CASSQARIGGVLTYEQYF. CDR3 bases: TGCGCCAGCAGCCAAGCCCGGATTGGGGGGGTTCTAACCTACGAGCAGTACTTC.

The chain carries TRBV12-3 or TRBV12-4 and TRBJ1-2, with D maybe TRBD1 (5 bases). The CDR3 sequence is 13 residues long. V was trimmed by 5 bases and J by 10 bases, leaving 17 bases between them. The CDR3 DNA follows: TGTGCCAGCAGTACCGGGACGGAGCGCTTCTACACCTTC. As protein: CASSTGTERFYTF.

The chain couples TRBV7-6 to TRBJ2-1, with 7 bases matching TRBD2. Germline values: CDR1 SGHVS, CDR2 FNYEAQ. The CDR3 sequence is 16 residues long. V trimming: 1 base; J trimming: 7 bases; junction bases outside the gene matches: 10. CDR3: CASSLVGRRELNEQFF. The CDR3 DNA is TGTGCCAGCAGCTTAGTGGGGCGGCGGGAGTTGAATGAGCAGTTCTTC.

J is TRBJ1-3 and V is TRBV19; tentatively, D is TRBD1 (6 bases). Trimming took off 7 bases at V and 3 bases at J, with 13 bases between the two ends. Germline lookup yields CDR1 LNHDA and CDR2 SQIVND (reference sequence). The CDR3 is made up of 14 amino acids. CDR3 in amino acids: CASNPTGIGNTIYF. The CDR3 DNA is TGTGCCAGTAATCCAACAGGGATTGGAAACACCATATATTTT.

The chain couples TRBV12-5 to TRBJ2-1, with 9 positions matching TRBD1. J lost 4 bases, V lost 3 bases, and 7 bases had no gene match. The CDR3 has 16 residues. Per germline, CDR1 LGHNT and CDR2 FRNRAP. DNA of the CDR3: TGTGCTAGTGGTTTCTTCCCCGGGACAGGGTACAATGAGCAGTTCTTC. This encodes CASGFFPGTGYNEQFF. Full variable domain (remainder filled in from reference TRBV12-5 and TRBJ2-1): DARVTQTPRHKVTEMGQEVTMRCQPILGHNTVFWYRQTMMQGLELLAYFRNRAPLDDSGMPKDRFSAEMPDATLATLKIQPSEPRDSAVYFCASGFFPGTGYNEQFFGPGTRLTVL.

The CDR3 is CATRPTGQGIGEQFF. DNA of the CDR3: TGTGCCACCAGACCAACGGGACAGGGGATAGGGGAGCAGTTCTTC. This chain links TRBV6-1 with TRBJ2-1, with 10 bases lining up with TRBD1. CDR1 and CDR2 from the germline V gene are MNHNS and SASEGT. Trimming took 10 bases from V and 10 from J; bases not matched to a gene: 16. The CDR3 runs to 15 residues.

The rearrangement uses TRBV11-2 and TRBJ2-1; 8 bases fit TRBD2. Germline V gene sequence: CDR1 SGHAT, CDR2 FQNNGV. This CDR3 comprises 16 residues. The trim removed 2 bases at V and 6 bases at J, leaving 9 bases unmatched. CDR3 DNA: TGTGCCAGCAGCTTATACAAGCGGGAGATCCTCAATGAGCAGTTCTTC. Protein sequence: CASSLYKREILNEQFF.

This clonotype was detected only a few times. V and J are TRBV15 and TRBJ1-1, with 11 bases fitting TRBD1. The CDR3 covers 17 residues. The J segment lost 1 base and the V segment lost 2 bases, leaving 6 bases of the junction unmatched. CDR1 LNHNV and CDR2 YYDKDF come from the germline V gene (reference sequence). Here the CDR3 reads CATSRYGQGAWNTEAFF. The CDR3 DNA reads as TGTGCCACCAGCAGATATGGACAGGGGGCTTGGAACACTGAAGCTTTCTTT.

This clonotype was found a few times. The CDR3 protein is CASSHDRTSSDTQYF. The CDR3 region has the DNA TGCGCCAGCAGCCATGATCGGACTAGCTCGGATACGCAGTATTTT. The chain couples TRBV4-1 to TRBJ2-3; TRBD2 matches 8 bases. The length of the CDR3 is 15 residues. V trimming: 3 bases; J trimming: 6 bases; junction bases outside the gene matches: 8. CDR1 and CDR2 (germline): MGHRA, YSYEKL.

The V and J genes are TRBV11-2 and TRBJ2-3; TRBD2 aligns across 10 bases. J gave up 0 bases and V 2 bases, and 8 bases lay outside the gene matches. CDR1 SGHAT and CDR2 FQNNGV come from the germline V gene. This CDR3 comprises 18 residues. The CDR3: CASSLTAAGGPSTDTQYF. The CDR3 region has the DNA TGTGCCAGCAGCTTAACCGCAGCGGGGGGGCCTAGCACAGATACGCAGTATTTT.

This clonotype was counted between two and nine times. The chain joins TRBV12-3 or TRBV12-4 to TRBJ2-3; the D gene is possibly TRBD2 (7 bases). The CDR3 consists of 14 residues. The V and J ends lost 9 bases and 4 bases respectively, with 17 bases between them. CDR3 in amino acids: CASGGGGRADTQYF. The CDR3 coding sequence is TGTGCCAGTGGAGGGGGGGGGCGGGCAGATACGCAGTATTTT.

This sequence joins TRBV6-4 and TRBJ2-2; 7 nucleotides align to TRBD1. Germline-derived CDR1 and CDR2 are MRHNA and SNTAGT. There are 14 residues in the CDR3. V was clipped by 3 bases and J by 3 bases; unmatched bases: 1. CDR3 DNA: TGTGCCAGCAGTGAGGGGACAGACACCGGGGAGCTGTTTTTT. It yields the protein CASSEGTDTGELFF.

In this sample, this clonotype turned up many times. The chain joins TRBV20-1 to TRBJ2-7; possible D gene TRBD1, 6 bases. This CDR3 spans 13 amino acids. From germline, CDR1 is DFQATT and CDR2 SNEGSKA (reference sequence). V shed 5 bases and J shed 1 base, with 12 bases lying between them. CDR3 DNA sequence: TGCAGTGCTGAAGGGGGTAGATCCTACGAGCAGTACTTC. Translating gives CSAEGGRSYEQYF.

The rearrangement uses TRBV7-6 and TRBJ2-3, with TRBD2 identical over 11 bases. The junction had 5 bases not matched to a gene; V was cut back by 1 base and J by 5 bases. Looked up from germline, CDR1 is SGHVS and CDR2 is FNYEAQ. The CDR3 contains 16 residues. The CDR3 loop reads CASSLGTSGPEDTQYF. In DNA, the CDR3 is TGTGCCAGCAGCTTAGGGACTAGCGGGCCTGAAGATACGCAGTATTTT.

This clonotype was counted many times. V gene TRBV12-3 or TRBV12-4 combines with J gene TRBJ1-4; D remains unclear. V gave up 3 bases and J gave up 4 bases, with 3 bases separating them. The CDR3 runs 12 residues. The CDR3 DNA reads TGTGCCAGCAGTTTGGGTAATGAAAAACTGTTTTTT. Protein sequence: CASSLGNEKLFF.

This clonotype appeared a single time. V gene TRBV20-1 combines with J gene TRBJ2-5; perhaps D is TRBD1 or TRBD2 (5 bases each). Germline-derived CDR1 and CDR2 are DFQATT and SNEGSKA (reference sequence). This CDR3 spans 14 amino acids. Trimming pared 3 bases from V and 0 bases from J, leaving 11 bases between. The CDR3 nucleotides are TGCAGTGCTAGCCTGGGACGGGACCAAGAGACCCAGTACTTC. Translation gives CSASLGRDQETQYF.

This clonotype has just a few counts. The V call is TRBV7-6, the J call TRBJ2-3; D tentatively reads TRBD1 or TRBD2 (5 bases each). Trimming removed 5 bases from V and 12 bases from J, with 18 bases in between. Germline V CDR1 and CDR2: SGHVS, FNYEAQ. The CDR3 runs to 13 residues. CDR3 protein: CASSPLGTSPQYF. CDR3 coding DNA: TGTGCCAGCAGCCCCCTGGGGACCAGTCCCCAGTATTTT.

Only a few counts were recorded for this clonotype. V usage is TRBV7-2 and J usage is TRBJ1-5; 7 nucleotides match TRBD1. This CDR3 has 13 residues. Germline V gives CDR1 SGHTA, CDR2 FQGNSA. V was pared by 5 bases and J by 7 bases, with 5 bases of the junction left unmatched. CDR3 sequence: CASSRGTAQPQHF. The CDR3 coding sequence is TGTGCCAGCAGCCGAGGGACAGCCCAGCCCCAGCATTTT.

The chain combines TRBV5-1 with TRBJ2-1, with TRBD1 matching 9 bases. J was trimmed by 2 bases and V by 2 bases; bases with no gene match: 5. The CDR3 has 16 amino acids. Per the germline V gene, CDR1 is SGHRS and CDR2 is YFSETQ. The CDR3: CASSFGTGSTYNEQFF. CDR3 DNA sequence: TGCGCCAGCAGCTTCGGGACAGGGAGTACCTACAATGAGCAGTTCTTC.

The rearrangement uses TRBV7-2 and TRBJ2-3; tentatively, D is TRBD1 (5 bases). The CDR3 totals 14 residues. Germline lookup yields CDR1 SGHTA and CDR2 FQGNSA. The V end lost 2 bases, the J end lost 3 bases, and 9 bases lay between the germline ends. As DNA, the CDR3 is TGTGCCAGCAGCTTACCCCAGGGAACAGATACGCAGTATTTT. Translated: CASSLPQGTDTQYF.

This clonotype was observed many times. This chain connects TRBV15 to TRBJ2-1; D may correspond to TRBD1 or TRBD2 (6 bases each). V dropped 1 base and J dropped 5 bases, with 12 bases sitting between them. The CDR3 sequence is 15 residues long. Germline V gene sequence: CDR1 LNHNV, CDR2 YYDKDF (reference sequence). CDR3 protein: CATSRGRGAHNEQFF. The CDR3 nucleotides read TGTGCCACCAGCAGAGGAAGGGGGGCCCACAATGAGCAGTTCTTC.

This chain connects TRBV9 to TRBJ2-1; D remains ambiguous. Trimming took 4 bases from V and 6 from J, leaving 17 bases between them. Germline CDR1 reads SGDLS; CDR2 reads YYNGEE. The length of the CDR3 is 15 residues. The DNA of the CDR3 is TGTGCCAGCAGCTCGTCCCCGTCTAGTGTCAATGAGCAGTTCTTC. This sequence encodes CASSSSPSSVNEQFF.

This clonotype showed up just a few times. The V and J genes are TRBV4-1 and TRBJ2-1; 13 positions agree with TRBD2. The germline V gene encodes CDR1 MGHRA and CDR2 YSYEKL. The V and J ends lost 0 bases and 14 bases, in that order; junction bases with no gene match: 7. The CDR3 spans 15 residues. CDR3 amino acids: CASSQELAGGPDEFF. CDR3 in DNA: TGCGCCAGCAGCCAAGAACTAGCGGGAGGGCCGGATGAGTTCTTC.

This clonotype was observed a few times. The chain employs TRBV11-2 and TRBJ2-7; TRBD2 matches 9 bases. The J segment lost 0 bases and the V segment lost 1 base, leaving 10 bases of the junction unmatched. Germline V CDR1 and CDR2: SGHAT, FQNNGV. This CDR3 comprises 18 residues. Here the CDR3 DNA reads TGTGCCAGCAGCTTAGTCCGGCTAGCGGGGACAAGCTCCTACGAGCAGTACTTC. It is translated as CASSLVRLAGTSSYEQYF.

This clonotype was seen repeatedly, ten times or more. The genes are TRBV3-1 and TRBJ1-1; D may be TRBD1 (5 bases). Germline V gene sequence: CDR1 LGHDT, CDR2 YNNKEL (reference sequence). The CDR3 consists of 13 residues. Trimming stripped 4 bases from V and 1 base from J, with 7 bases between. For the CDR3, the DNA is TGTGCCAGCAGCCCGGACACGAACACTGAAGCTTTCTTT. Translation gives CASSPDTNTEAFF.

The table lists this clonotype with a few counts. The CDR3 DNA is TGTGCCAGTGAGAACAGGGGACATCAGCCCCAGCATTTT. Residues: CASENRGHQPQHF. The rearrangement uses TRBV19 and TRBJ1-5, with 7 bases fitting TRBD1. The trim removed 8 bases at V and 5 bases at J, leaving 6 bases unmatched. Germline CDR1 LNHDA, CDR2 SQIVND (reference sequence). This CDR3 has 13 amino acids.

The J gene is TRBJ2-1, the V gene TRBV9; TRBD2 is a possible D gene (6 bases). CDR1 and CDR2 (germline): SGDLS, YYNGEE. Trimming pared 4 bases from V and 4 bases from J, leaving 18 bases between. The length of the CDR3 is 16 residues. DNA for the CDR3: TGTGCCAGCAGCCCAGAGACCGGGAGAAAGTACAATGAGCAGTTCTTC. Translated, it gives CASSPETGRKYNEQFF.

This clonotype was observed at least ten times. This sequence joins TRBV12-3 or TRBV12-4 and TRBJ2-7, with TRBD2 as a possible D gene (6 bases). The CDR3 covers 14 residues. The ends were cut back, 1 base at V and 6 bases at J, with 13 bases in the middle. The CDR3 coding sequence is TGTGCCAGCAGTTTAGATAGCGGCCCGCCCGAGCAGTACTTC. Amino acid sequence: CASSLDSGPPEQYF.

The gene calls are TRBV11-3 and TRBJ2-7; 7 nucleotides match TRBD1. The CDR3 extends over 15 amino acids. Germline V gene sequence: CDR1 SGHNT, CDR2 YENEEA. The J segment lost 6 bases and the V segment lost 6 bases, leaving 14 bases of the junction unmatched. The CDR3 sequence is CASSSSGTAFLEQYF. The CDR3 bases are TGTGCCAGCAGTTCCTCCGGGACAGCCTTCCTCGAGCAGTACTTC.